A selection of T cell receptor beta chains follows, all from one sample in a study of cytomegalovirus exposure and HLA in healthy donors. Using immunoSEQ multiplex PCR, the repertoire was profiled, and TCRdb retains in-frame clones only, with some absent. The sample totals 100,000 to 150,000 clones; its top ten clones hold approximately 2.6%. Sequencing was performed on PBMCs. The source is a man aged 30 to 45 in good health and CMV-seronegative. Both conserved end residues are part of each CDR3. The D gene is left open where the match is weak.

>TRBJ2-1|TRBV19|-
TGTGCCAGTAGTACTCCCCAGAATGAGCAGTTCTTC
CASSTPQNEQFF
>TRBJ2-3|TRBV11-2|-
TGTGCCAGCAGCTTATCAGGGCGGAAGGGTGGCACAGATACGCAGTATTTT
CASSLSGRKGGTDTQYF
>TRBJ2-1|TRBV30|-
TGTGCCTGGAGGACCCCTGGGGGCCTGCGCACGGAGGATGAGCAGTTCTTC
CAWRTPGGLRTEDEQFF
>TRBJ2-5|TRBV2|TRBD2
TGTGCCAGCAGTGACTTAGCGGGAGGTGGTGAGACCCAGTACTTC
CASSDLAGGGETQYF
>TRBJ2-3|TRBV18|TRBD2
TGTGCCAGCTCACGAACTAGCGGGACGGAGTCAGATACGCAGTATTTT
CASSRTSGTESDTQYF
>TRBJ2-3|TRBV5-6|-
TGTGCCAGCAGCGTCGGTTCTCTCACAGATACGCAGTATTTT
CASSVGSLTDTQYF
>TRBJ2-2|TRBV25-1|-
TGTGCCAGCAGTGAATACGGGGTCGCGAACACCGGGGAGCTGTTTTTT
CASSEYGVANTGELFF
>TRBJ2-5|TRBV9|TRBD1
TGTGCCAGCAGCAAGGGACAGCAAGAGACCCAGTACTTC
CASSKGQQETQYF
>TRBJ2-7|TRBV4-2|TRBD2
TGTGCCAGCAGACTCGAGGGAGGCGGGAGGGCCGGCGAGCAGTACTTC
CASRLEGGGRAGEQYF
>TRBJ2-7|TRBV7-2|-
TGTGCCAGCAGCCAGGGACCTCGTGCGGGGTCTTACGAGCAGTACTTC
CASSQGPRAGSYEQYF
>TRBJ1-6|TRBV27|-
TGTGCCAGCTGTCCAATGGGGGGGATTTCACCCCTCCACTTT
CASCPMGGISPLHF
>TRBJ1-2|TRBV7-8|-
TGTGCCAGCAGCTTACATTCAGGGATCTACACCTTC
CASSLHSGIYTF
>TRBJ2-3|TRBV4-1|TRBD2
TGCGCCAGCAGCCAAGATAGTTTAGCGGGAGGCCCCACAGATACGCAGTATTTT
CASSQDSLAGGPTDTQYF
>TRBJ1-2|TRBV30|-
TGTGCCTGGGGTGAACGGTACGAGAGGAGCTACACCTTC
CAWGERYERSYTF
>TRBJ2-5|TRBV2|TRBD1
TGTGCCAGCAGTGAGGGGACAGGGATATGGGAGACCCAGTACTTC
CASSEGTGIWETQYF
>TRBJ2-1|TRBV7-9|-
TGTGCCAGCAGCTTTCCAATTTCTAATGGGAGGCTTTACAATGAGCAGTTCTTC
CASSFPISNGRLYNEQFF
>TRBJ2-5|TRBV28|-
TGTGCCAGCGGTACCCTAGCGACGAATTTACTACAAGAGACCCAGTACTTC
CASGTLATNLLQETQYF
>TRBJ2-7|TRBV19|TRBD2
TGTGCCAGTTCTTACGAGCGGGACCCCCGATACGAGCAGTACTTC
CASSYERDPRYEQYF
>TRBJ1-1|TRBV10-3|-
TGTGCCATCAGGCAGACAGGGAACACTGAAGCTTTCTTT
CAIRQTGNTEAFF
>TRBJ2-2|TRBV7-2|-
TGTGCCAGCAGCTCAAACGGGATCGAGCTGTTTTTT
CASSSNGIELFF
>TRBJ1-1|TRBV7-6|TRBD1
TGTGCCAGCAGCTTAGCAAGGACAGGGGTGACTGAAGCTTTCTTT
CASSLARTGVTEAFF
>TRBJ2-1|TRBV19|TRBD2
TGTGCCAGTAGTATAGTCTCGGAGAGCGGGAGAGTCACTGAGCAGTTCTTC
CASSIVSESGRVTEQFF
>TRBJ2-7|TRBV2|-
TGTGCCAGCAGTGTTGTCGCGGACGAGCAGTACTTC
CASSVVADEQYF
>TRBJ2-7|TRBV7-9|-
TGTGCCAGCAGCTCGGAGGGCGTGAGGGAGCAGTACTTC
CASSSEGVREQYF
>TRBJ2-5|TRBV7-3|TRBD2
TGTGCCAGCAGCTCGGGACTAAAACGGGAGACCCAGTACTTC
CASSSGLKRETQYF
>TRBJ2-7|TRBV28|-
TGTGCCAGCAGCTCGCCAATCTACTACGAGCAGTACTTC
CASSSPIYYEQYF
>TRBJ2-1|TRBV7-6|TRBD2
TGTGCCAGCAGCTCTCGTAGCGGGAGTGGGTGGAATGAGCAGTTCTTC
CASSSRSGSGWNEQFF
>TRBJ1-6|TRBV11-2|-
TGTGCCAGCAGCGGGGGGATACATTCACCCCTCCACTTT
CASSGGIHSPLHF